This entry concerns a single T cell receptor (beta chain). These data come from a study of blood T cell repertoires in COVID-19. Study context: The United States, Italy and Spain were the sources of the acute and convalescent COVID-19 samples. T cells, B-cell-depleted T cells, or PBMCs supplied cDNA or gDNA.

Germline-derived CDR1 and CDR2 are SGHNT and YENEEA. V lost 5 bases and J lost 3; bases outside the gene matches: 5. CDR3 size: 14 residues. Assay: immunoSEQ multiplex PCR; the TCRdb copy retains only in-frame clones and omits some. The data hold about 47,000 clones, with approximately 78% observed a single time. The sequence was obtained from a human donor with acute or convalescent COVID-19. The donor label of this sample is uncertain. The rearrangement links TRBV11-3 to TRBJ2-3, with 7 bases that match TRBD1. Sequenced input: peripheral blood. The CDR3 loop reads CASSTGVKTDTQYF. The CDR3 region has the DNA TGTGCCAGCAGCACAGGGGTGAAGACAGATACGCAGTATTTT. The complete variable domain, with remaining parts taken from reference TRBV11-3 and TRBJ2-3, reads EAGVVQSPRYKIIEKKQPVAFWCNPISGHNTLYWYLQNLGQGPELLIRYENEEAVDDSQLPKDRFSAERLKGVDSTLKIQPAELGDSAVYLCASSTGVKTDTQYFGPGTRLTVL.